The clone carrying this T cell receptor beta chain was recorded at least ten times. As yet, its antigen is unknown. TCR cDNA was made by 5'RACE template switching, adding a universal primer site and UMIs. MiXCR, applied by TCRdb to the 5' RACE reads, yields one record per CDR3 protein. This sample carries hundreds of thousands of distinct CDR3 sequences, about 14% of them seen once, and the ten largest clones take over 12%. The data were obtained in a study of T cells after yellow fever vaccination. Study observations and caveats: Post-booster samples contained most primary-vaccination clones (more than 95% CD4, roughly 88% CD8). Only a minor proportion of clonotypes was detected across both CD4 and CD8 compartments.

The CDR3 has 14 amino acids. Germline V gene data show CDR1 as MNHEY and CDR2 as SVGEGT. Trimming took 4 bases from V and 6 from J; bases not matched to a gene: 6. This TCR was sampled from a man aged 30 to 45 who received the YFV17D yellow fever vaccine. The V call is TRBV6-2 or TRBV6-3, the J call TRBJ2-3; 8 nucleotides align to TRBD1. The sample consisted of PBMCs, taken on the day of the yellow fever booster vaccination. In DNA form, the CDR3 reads TGTGCCAGCAGTTCCCGGACAGGGACGGATACGCAGTATTTT. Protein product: CASSSRTGTDTQYF.